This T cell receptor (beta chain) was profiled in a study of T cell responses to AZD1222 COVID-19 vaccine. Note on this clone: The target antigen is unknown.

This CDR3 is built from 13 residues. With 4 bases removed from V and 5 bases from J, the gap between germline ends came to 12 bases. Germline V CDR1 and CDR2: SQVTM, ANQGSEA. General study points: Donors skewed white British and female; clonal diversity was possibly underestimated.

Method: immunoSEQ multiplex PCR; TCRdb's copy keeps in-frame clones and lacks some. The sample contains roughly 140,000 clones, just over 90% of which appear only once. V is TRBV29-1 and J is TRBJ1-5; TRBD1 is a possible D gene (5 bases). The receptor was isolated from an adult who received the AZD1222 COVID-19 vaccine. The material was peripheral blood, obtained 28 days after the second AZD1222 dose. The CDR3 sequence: CSVGGRVDQPQHF. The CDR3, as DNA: TGCAGCGTTGGCGGCAGGGTAGATCAGCCCCAGCATTTT. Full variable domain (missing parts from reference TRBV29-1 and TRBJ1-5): SAVISQKPSRDICQRGTSLTIQCQVDSQVTMMFWYRQQPGQSLTLIATANQGSEATYESGFVIDKFPISRPNLTFSTLTVSNMSPEDSSIYLCSVGGRVDQPQHFGDGTRLSIL.